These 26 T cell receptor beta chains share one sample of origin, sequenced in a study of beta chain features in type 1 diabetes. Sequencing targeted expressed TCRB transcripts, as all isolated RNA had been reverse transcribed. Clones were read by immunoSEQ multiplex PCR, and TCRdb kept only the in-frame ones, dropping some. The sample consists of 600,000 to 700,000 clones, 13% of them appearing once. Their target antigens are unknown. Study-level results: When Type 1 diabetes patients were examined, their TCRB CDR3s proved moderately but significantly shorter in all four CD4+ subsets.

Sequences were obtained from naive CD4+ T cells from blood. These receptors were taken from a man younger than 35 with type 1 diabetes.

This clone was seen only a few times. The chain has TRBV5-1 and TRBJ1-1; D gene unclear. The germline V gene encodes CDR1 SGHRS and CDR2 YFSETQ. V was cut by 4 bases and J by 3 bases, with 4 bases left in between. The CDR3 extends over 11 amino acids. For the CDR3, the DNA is TGCGCCAGCAGCAAGGACACTGAAGCTTTCTTT. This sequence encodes CASSKDTEAFF.

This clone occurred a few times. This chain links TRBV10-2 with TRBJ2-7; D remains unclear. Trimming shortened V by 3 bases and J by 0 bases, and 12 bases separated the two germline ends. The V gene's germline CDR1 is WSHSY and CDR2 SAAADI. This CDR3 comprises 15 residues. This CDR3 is CASSDWQLSSYEQYF. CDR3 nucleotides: TGCGCCAGCAGTGATTGGCAGTTGAGCTCCTACGAGCAGTACTTC.

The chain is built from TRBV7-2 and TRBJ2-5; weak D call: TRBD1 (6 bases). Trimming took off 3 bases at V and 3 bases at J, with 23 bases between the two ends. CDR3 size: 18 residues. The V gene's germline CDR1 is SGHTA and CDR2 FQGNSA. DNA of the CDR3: TGTGCCAGCAGCTTGGTGGGATTAACAGGGCTGATAAAAGAGACCCAGTACTTC. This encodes CASSLVGLTGLIKETQYF.

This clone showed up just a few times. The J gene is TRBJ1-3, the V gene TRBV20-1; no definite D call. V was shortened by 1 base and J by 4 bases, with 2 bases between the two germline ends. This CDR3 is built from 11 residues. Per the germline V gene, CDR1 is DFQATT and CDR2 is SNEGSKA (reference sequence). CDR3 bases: TGCAGTGCTAGAGCCGGAAACACCATATATTTT. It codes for CSARAGNTIYF.

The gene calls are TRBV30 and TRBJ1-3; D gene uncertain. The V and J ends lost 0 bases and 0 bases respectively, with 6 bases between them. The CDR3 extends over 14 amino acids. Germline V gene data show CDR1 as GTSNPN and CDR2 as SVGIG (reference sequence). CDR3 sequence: CAWSVNLSGNTIYF. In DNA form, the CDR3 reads TGTGCCTGGAGTGTAAACCTCTCTGGAAACACCATATATTTT.

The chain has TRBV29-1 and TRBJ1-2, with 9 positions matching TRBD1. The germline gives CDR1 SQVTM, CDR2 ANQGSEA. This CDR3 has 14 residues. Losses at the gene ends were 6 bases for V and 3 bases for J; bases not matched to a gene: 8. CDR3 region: CSVDYGQGYYGYTF. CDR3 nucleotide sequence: TGCAGCGTCGACTATGGACAGGGGTACTATGGCTACACCTTC.

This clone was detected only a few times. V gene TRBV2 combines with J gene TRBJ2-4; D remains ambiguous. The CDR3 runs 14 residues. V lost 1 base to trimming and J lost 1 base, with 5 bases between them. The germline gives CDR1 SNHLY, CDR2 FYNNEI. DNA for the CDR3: TGTGCCAGCAGTGAAGAGTGGGCCAAAAACATTCAGTACTTC. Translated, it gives CASSEEWAKNIQYF.

In DNA, the CDR3 is TGTGCTAGTGGTTTGGTTGGGGGTTCCCACGAGCAGTACTTC. Its translation is CASGLVGGSHEQYF. This chain connects TRBV12-5 to TRBJ2-7; D may be TRBD1 or TRBD2 (5 bases each). V was trimmed by 0 bases and J by 5 bases, leaving 11 bases between them. This CDR3 is 14 amino acids long. In germline, CDR1 is LGHNT, CDR2 FRNRAP.

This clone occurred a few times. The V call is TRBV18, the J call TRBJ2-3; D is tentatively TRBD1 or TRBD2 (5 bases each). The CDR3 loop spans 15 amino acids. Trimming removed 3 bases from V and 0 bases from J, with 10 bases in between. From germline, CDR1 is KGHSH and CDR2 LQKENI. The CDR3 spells CASSPLGDSTDTQYF. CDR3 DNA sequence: TGTGCCAGCTCACCTCTGGGGGATAGCACAGATACGCAGTATTTT.

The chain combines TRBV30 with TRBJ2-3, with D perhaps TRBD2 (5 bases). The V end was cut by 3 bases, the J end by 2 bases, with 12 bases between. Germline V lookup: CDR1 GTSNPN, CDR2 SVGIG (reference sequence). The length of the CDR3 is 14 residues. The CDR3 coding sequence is TGTGCCTGGAGCCTAACGGGGTTCACAGATACGCAGTATTTT. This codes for CAWSLTGFTDTQYF. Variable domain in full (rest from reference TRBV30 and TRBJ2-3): SQTIHQWPATLVQPVGSPLSLECTVEGTSNPNLYWYRQAAGRGLQLLFYSVGIGQISSEVPQNLSASRPQDRQFILSSKKLLLSDSGFYLCAWSLTGFTDTQYFGPGTRLTVL.

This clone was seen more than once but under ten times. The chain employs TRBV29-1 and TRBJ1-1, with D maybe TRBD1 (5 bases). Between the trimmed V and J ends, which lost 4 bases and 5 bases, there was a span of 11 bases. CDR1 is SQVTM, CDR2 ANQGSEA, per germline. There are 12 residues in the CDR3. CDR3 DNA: TGCAGCGTTGCAGGGATGTTAACTGAAGCTTTCTTT. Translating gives CSVAGMLTEAFF.

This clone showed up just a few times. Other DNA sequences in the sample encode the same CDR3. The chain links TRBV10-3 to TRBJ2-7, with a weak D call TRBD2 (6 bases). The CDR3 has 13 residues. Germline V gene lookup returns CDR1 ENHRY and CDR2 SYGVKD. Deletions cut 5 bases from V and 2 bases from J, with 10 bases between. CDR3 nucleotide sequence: TGTGCCATCAGTCGGGACTCCCCCTACGAGCAGTACTTC. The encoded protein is CAISRDSPYEQYF.

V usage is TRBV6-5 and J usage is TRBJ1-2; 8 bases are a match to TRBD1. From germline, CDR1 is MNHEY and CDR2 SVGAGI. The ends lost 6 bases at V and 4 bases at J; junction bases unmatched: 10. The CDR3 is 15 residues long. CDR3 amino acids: CASSPRQGFFYGYTF. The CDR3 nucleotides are TGTGCCAGCAGCCCTCGACAGGGGTTCTTCTATGGCTACACCTTC.

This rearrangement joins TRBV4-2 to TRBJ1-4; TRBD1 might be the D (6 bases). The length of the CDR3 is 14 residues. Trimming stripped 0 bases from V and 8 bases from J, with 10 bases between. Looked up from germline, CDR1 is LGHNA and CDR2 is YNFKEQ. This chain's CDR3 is CASSQDQGTEKLFF. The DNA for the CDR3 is TGTGCCAGCAGCCAAGACCAGGGGACGGAAAAACTGTTTTTT.

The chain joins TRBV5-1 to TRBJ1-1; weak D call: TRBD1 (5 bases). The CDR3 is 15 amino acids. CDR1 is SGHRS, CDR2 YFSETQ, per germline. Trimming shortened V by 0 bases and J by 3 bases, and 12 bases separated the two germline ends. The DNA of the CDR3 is TGCGCCAGCAGCTTGGTTCGGGGACGACACACTGAAGCTTTCTTT. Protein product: CASSLVRGRHTEAFF.

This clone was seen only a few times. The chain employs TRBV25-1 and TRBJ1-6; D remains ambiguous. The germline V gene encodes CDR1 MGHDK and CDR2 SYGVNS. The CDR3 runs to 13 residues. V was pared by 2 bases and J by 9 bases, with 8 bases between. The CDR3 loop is CASSEPQGSPLHF. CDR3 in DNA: TGTGCCAGCAGTGAACCCCAAGGTTCACCCCTCCACTTT.

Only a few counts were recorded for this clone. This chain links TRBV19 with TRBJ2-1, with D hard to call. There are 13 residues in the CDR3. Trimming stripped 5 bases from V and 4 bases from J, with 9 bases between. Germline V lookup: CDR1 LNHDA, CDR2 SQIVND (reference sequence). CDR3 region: CASSWTVYNEQFF. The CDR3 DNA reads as TGTGCCAGTAGTTGGACCGTGTACAATGAGCAGTTCTTC.

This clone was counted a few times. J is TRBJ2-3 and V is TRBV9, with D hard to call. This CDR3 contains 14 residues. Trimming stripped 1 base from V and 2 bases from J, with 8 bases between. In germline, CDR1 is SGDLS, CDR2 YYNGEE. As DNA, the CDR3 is TGTGCCAGCAGCGTATCGTTCTACACAGATACGCAGTATTTT. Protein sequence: CASSVSFYTDTQYF.

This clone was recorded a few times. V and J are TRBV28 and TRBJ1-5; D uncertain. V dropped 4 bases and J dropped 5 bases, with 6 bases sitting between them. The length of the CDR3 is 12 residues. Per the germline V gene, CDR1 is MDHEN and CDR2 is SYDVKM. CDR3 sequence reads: CASSSQYQPQHF. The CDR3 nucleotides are TGTGCCAGCAGTTCACAATATCAGCCCCAGCATTTT.

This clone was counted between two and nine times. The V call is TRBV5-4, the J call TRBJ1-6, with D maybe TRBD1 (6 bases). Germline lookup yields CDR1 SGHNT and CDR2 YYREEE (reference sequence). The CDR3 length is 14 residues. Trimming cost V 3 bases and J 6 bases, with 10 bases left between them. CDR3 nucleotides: TGTGCCAGCAGCTCCACAGGGCGTAATTCACCCCTCCACTTT. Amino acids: CASSSTGRNSPLHF.

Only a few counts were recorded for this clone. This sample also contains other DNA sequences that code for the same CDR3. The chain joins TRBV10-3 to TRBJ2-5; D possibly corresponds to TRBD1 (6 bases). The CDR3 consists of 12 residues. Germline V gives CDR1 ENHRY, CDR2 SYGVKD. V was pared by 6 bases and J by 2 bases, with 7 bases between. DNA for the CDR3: TGTGCCATCAGGGGGGCTCAAGAGACCCAGTACTTC. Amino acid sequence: CAIRGAQETQYF.

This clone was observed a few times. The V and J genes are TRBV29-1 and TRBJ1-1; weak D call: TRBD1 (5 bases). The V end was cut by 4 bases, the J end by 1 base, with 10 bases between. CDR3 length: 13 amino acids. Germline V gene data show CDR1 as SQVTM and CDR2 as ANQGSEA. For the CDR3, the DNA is TGCAGCGTTGCGGCAGGGAGGAACACTGAAGCTTTCTTT. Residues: CSVAAGRNTEAFF.

CDR3 amino acids: CASSQAEEQFF. CDR3 DNA: TGTGCCAGCAGCCAAGCGGAGGAGCAGTTCTTC. The chain joins TRBV4-2 to TRBJ2-1; D unresolved. Germline loops: CDR1 LGHNA, CDR2 YNFKEQ. This CDR3 spans 11 amino acids. Trimming removed 1 base at V and 10 bases at J, with 5 bases between.

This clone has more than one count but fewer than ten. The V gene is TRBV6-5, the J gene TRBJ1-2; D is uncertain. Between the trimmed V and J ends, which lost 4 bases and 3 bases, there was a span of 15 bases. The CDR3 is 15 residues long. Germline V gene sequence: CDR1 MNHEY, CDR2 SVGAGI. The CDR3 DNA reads TGTGCCAGCAGTTCCGCCCCCGGGAGCGACTATGGCTACACCTTC. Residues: CASSSAPGSDYGYTF.

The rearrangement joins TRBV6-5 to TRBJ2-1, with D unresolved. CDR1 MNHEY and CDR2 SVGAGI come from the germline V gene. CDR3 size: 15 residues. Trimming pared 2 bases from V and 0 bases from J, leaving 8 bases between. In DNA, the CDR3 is TGTGCCAGCAGTTACGTCTCTCCCTCCTACAATGAGCAGTTCTTC. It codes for CASSYVSPSYNEQFF.

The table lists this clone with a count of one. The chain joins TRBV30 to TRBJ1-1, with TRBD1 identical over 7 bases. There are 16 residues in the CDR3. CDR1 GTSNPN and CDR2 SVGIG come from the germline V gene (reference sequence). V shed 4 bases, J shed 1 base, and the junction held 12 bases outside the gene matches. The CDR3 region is CAWTQGGGNSNTEAFF. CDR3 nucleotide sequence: TGTGCCTGGACGCAAGGAGGGGGCAATTCGAACACTGAAGCTTTCTTT.